A single sample gave rise to the 2 T cell receptor beta chains below, sequenced in a study of T cells in tuberculosis. Sequenced by immunoSEQ multiplex PCR; TCRdb stores in-frame clones only, minus some. The table shows about 20,000 clones, with approximately 90% occurring only once. The source material was PBMCs. Every receptor here comes from a donor aged 10-35 years with latent tuberculosis or without tuberculosis infection.

The chain is built from TRBV7-8 and TRBJ2-1; perhaps TRBD1 as D (6 bases). V lost 4 bases to trimming and J lost 3 bases, with 16 bases between them. Germline lookup yields CDR1 SGHVS and CDR2 FQNEAQ. The CDR3 contains 16 residues. The CDR3 coding sequence is TGTGCCAGCAGCTCCCCCCGGACAGCTGACTACAATGAGCAGTTCTTC. Its protein product is CASSSPRTADYNEQFF.

The chain is built from TRBV7-2 and TRBJ2-3; the D gene is possibly TRBD2 (5 bases). This CDR3 contains 15 residues. Trimming shortened V by 4 bases and J by 4 bases, and 15 bases separated the two germline ends. CDR1 and CDR2 (germline): SGHTA, FQGNSA. This chain's CDR3 is CASSWASGMADTQYF. The CDR3 DNA is TGTGCCAGCAGCTGGGCGTCGGGGATGGCAGATACGCAGTATTTT.